This T cell receptor (beta chain) was found in a study of control samples from healthy donors and cancer patients. CDR1 is LGHDT and CDR2 is YNNKEL in the germline V gene (reference sequence). The CDR3 contains 16 residues. V was shortened by 5 bases and J by 4 bases, with 20 bases between the two germline ends. Clones were read by immunoSEQ multiplex PCR, and TCRdb kept only the in-frame ones, dropping some. The sample carries around 190,000 clones, around 90% recorded once. The sequenced sample consisted of blood. The V and J genes are TRBV3-1 (or the pseudogene TRBV3-2) and TRBJ2-5, with D possibly TRBD1 on 5 matching bases. The TCR was taken from a man aged 25-45 years in good health. The CDR3 loop is CASSSARRVGIETQYF. The CDR3 DNA reads as TGTGCCAGCAGCTCCGCCCGCAGGGTAGGGATAGAGACCCAGTACTTC.